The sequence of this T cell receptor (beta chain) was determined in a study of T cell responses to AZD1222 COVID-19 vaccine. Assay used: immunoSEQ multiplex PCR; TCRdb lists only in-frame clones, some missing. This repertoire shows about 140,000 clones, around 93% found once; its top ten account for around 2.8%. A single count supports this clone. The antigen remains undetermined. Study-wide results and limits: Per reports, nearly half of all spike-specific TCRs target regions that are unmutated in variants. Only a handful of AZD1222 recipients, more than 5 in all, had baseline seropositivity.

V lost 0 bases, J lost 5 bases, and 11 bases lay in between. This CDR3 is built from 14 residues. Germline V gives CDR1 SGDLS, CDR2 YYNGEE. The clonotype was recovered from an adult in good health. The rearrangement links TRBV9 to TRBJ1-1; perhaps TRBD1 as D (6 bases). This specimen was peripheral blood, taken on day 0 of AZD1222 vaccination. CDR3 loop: CASSVDGGWTEAFF. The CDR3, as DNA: TGTGCCAGCAGCGTAGATGGGGGCTGGACTGAAGCTTTCTTT.